The clone carrying this T cell receptor (beta chain) was counted many times. Its specificity is not known. This record belongs to a study of human T cells and chemical hapten exposure. Findings and caveats of the study: Controls had significantly fewer large CDR3 similarity clusters than were formed by expanded TCRs.

The V end lost 4 bases, the J end lost 5 bases, and 18 bases lay between the germline ends. The CDR3 is 15 amino acids. Per germline, CDR1 SGHRS and CDR2 YFSETQ. Documented time point: patch test 2, 6 weeks after DPC sensitization. The treatment denotes: therapeutic diphenylcyclopropenone sensitization with weekly scalp DPC. TCRdb ran MiXCR on the RACE reads and lists one entry per CDR3 protein. The profile shows approximately 40,000 distinct CDR3 sequences, approximately 3.4% of them singletons. The clonotype was recovered from a man in his forties with alopecia areata. Some clones in this sample may be carry-over from other donors' samples. V is TRBV5-1 and J is TRBJ2-5, with D maybe TRBD2 (6 bases). Sample: whole blood, taken in connection with sensitization to the hapten diphenylcyclopropenone (DPC). CDR3 coding DNA: TGCGCCAGCAGCAGCGGTTCAGCGGAGGGGGAGACCCAGTACTTC. Its protein is CASSSGSAEGETQYF. Together with reference TRBV5-1 and TRBJ2-5, the CDR3 gives the full variable domain: KAGVTQTPRYLIKTRGQQVTLSCSPISGHRSVSWYQQTPGQGLQFLFEYFSETQRNKGNFPGRFSGRQFSNSRSEMNVSTLELGDSALYLCASSSGSAEGETQYFGPGTRLLVL.